Listed below are T cell receptor beta chains from one sample, sequenced in a study of blood T cell repertoires in COVID-19. Here immunoSEQ multiplex PCR was the method, and the copy in TCRdb shows in-frame clones only, minus some. This table has 65,000 to 90,000 clones, 88% appearing once. The specimen was peripheral blood. Receptors were obtained from a human donor in a cohort sampled during active COVID-19. CDR3s include the opening cysteine and the closing phenylalanine or tryptophan. The D gene is left open where the match is weak. The listing skips clone size in some rows; elsewhere it reads once, few, many or a size class.

J gene: TRBJ2-1; V gene: TRBV5-1; D gene: TRBD1; clone size: .; CDR3 DNA: TGCGCCAGCATCATTGGGGACAGCTCCTACAATGAGCAGTTCTTC; CDR3 protein: CASIIGDSSYNEQFF
J gene: TRBJ2-3; V gene: TRBV7-9; D gene: .; clone size: .; CDR3 DNA: TGTGCCAGCAGCCCCGCAGAGGCAGATACGCAGTATTTT; CDR3 protein: CASSPAEADTQYF
J gene: TRBJ2-1; V gene: TRBV7-8; D gene: TRBD2; clone size: .; CDR3 DNA: TGTGCCAGCAGCTTAAGACTAGCGGGGGAGGATGAGCAGTTCTTC; CDR3 protein: CASSLRLAGEDEQFF
J gene: TRBJ2-7; V gene: TRBV7-9; D gene: .; clone size: .; CDR3 DNA: TGTGCCAGCAGCCCAGTGGGGACTCACCCGGGGGAGCAGTACTTC; CDR3 protein: CASSPVGTHPGEQYF
J gene: TRBJ2-3; V gene: TRBV28; D gene: .; clone size: once; CDR3 DNA: TGTGCCTACCGACCGACAGCCACAGATACGCAGTATTTT; CDR3 protein: CAYRPTATDTQYF
J gene: TRBJ2-2; V gene: TRBV19; D gene: TRBD2; clone size: .; CDR3 DNA: TGTGCCAGTAGTTCCCGACCTAGCGGGAGTATGGCCGGGGAGCTGTTTTTT; CDR3 protein: CASSSRPSGSMAGELFF
J gene: TRBJ2-7; V gene: TRBV18; D gene: TRBD2; clone size: .; CDR3 DNA: TGTGCCAGCTCTTACCTGGGGGGGAGCTCCTACGAGCAGTACTTC; CDR3 protein: CASSYLGGSSYEQYF
J gene: TRBJ1-6; V gene: TRBV10-3; D gene: .; clone size: .; CDR3 DNA: TGTGCCATCAGTGAGTCGAGTCGGTTTAATTCACCCCTCCACTTT; CDR3 protein: CAISESSRFNSPLHF
J gene: TRBJ2-5; V gene: TRBV7-8; D gene: TRBD2; clone size: .; CDR3 DNA: TGTGCCAGCAGCCCTAGGGGCTTCCTCGGGACTAGCGGGAGCGGGGAGACCCAGTACTTC; CDR3 protein: CASSPRGFLGTSGSGETQYF
J gene: TRBJ2-2; V gene: TRBV4-1; D gene: TRBD2; clone size: few; CDR3 DNA: TGCGCCAGCAGCCAAGTGGGACTAGTGAACACCGGGGAGCTGTTTTTT; CDR3 protein: CASSQVGLVNTGELFF
J gene: TRBJ1-1; V gene: TRBV19; D gene: TRBD1; clone size: .; CDR3 DNA: TGTGCCAGTAGTAAGGGACAGGGGATGGAGGCTTTCTTT; CDR3 protein: CASSKGQGMEAFF
J gene: TRBJ2-5; V gene: TRBV30; D gene: .; clone size: .; CDR3 DNA: TGTGCCTGGAGTGTACTCGGGGGAGAGACCCAGTACTTC; CDR3 protein: CAWSVLGGETQYF
J gene: TRBJ2-7; V gene: TRBV5-1; D gene: .; clone size: few; CDR3 DNA: TGCGCCAGCAGTTCCCGGGCCGAAGCGGGCGAGCAGTACTTC; CDR3 protein: CASSSRAEAGEQYF
J gene: TRBJ1-3; V gene: TRBV7-2; D gene: TRBD1; clone size: .; CDR3 DNA: TGTGCCAGCAGCATAGGACAGGGGACGATTGGAAACACCATATATTTT; CDR3 protein: CASSIGQGTIGNTIYF
J gene: TRBJ1-5; V gene: TRBV10-3; D gene: TRBD1; clone size: .; CDR3 DNA: TGTGCCATCAGTGAGTCGGGGGACAGCTATCAGCCCCAGCATTTT; CDR3 protein: CAISESGDSYQPQHF
J gene: TRBJ2-7; V gene: TRBV5-4; D gene: .; clone size: .; CDR3 DNA: TGTGCCAGCAGGAGGCAGTTCTCCTACGAGCAGTACTTC; CDR3 protein: CASRRQFSYEQYF
J gene: TRBJ2-2; V gene: TRBV5-4; D gene: .; clone size: .; CDR3 DNA: TGTGCCAGCAGCTTGAGTGGGAGTTTAACCGGGGAGCTGTTTTTT; CDR3 protein: CASSLSGSLTGELFF
J gene: TRBJ2-3; V gene: TRBV29-1; D gene: TRBD1; clone size: .; CDR3 DNA: TGCAGCGTCTCAGGGACCGGGACAGGGGTTACAGATACGCAGTATTTT; CDR3 protein: CSVSGTGTGVTDTQYF
J gene: TRBJ2-5; V gene: TRBV7-6; D gene: .; clone size: .; CDR3 DNA: TGTGCCAGCAGCGTTAACCGGGACACAAAAGAGACCCAGTACTTC; CDR3 protein: CASSVNRDTKETQYF
J gene: TRBJ1-4; V gene: TRBV5-1; D gene: TRBD1; clone size: .; CDR3 DNA: TGCGCCAGCAGCTTGGAGGGACAGGGGGATGAAAAACTGTTTTTT; CDR3 protein: CASSLEGQGDEKLFF
J gene: TRBJ2-7; V gene: TRBV5-1; D gene: TRBD1; clone size: .; CDR3 DNA: TGCGCCAGCAGCAGCCTCACAGGGGGCTCCTACGAGCAGTACTTC; CDR3 protein: CASSSLTGGSYEQYF
J gene: TRBJ2-1; V gene: TRBV5-1; D gene: .; clone size: .; CDR3 DNA: TGCGCCAGCAGCTTAAGCCAGGAACTTAATGAGCAGTTCTTC; CDR3 protein: CASSLSQELNEQFF
J gene: TRBJ1-1; V gene: TRBV4-2; D gene: .; clone size: .; CDR3 DNA: TGTGCCAGCAGCCCTCTCGTTTCAGGGGAACCCACTGAAGCTTTCTTT; CDR3 protein: CASSPLVSGEPTEAFF
J gene: TRBJ2-5; V gene: TRBV7-2; D gene: .; clone size: .; CDR3 DNA: TGTGCCAGCAGCTTCGGAGGGGGCTGGAATAGAGAGACCCAGTACTTC; CDR3 protein: CASSFGGGWNRETQYF
J gene: TRBJ1-3; V gene: TRBV5-1; D gene: .; clone size: .; CDR3 DNA: TGCGCCAGCAGCTTGGTAGGAGGGCAATCCTTGGCCACCATATATTTT; CDR3 protein: CASSLVGGQSLATIYF
J gene: TRBJ2-1; V gene: TRBV6-5; D gene: .; clone size: .; CDR3 DNA: TGTGCCAGCAGACGAACAGGGGGGGCATACAATGAGCAGTTCTTC; CDR3 protein: CASRRTGGAYNEQFF
J gene: TRBJ2-5; V gene: TRBV2; D gene: .; clone size: few; CDR3 DNA: TGTGCCAGCAGTGACCCGGCCGGGGAGACCCAGTACTTC; CDR3 protein: CASSDPAGETQYF
J gene: TRBJ1-2; V gene: TRBV4-1; D gene: TRBD1; clone size: .; CDR3 DNA: TGCGCCAGCAGCCAGGTGGACAGGGGCGAAAGAGGCTACACCTTC; CDR3 protein: CASSQVDRGERGYTF
J gene: TRBJ2-7; V gene: TRBV11-2; D gene: .; clone size: .; CDR3 DNA: TGTGCCAGCAGCTTAGGGGGAGTGTCGGCCAACGAGCAGTACTTC; CDR3 protein: CASSLGGVSANEQYF
J gene: TRBJ1-4; V gene: TRBV7-9; D gene: .; clone size: .; CDR3 DNA: TGTGCCAGCAGCTCCACAGGTGGAAATGAAAAACTGTTTTTT; CDR3 protein: CASSSTGGNEKLFF
J gene: TRBJ2-1; V gene: TRBV10-3; D gene: .; clone size: .; CDR3 DNA: TGTGCCATCAATTCGGGGATCGGGTACAATGAGCAGTTCTTC; CDR3 protein: CAINSGIGYNEQFF
J gene: TRBJ2-7; V gene: TRBV27; D gene: TRBD1; clone size: .; CDR3 DNA: TGTGCCAGCAGTCGAACCGGGACAGGGGGGCACGAGCAGTACTTC; CDR3 protein: CASSRTGTGGHEQYF
J gene: TRBJ2-2; V gene: TRBV24-1; D gene: TRBD1; clone size: .; CDR3 DNA: TGTGCCACCAGTGATACGGGACAGGGGAACACCGGGGAGCTGTTTTTT; CDR3 protein: CATSDTGQGNTGELFF
J gene: TRBJ2-2; V gene: TRBV11-3; D gene: TRBD1; clone size: .; CDR3 DNA: TGTGCCAGCAGCAAAGGGACAGACGGGGAGCTGTTTTTT; CDR3 protein: CASSKGTDGELFF
J gene: TRBJ1-2; V gene: TRBV30; D gene: TRBD1; clone size: few; CDR3 DNA: TGTGCCGGGCAAACGAACAGGGACAGATACTATGGCTACACCTTC; CDR3 protein: CAGQTNRDRYYGYTF